This T cell receptor (beta chain) was documented in a study of regulatory T cells in long-lasting Graves disease. Whole-study context: Persistent cases took antithyroid drugs over 5 years and stayed TSH receptor antibody positive. Study results and limitations: Persistent patients shared more public clonotypes (2,741) than newly diagnosed patients (around 910). Persistent cases favored TRBV28, TRBJ1-2 and TRBJ2-5.

Of note for this clonotype: The antigen remains unidentified.

The CDR3 sequence is 15 residues long. CDR1 DFQATT and CDR2 SNEGSKA come from the germline V gene (reference sequence). Trimming cost V 1 base and J 6 bases, with 18 bases left between them. Investigators prepared the TCR beta libraries by applying iRepertoire HTBI primers and Arm-PCR of CDR3 regions. TCRdb analysed the multiplex PCR reads with MiXCR anew, one entry per CDR3 protein. The sample includes 400,000 or so distinct CDR3 sequences, about 25% of them seen just once. Time point of the sample: persistent/refractory GD, antithyroid drugs over 5 years with positive TRAb. Extracted PBMC RNA gave rise to the TCR library.

The chain has TRBV20-1 and TRBJ1-1; D possibly corresponds to TRBD1 (6 bases). Source: peripheral blood mononuclear cells (PBMCs), taken when the disease was refractory, from a patient treated with antithyroid drugs. The sequence came from a female donor with Graves disease. Here the CDR3 reads CSARGVQGPSAEAFF. The DNA for the CDR3 is TGCAGTGCTAGAGGGGTCCAGGGGCCCTCCGCTGAAGCTTTCTTT.